Listed here is a single T cell receptor (beta chain). Authors' processing steps: Nucleated cell number was recorded as an estimate derived from reference gene primer amplification. Measured with immunoSEQ multiplex PCR; TCRdb has only the in-frame clones, and not every one. The V and J calls and the clone size are those of that table, but D and trimming were determined from the DNA. This sample has approximately 210,000 clones, with around 82% found just once. These data originate in a study of blood T cell repertoires in COVID-19. Study-wide background: Acute and convalescent COVID-19 specimens originated in the United States, Italy and Spain. From T cells, B-cell-depleted T cells, or PBMCs came the material, which was cDNA or gDNA.

Material for sequencing was peripheral blood. The clonotype was recovered from a woman in her forties with acute or convalescent COVID-19.

The CDR3 DNA follows: TGTGCCACTCGGACAGGGGGCCGGGACGAGCAGTACTTC. This gives the protein CATRTGGRDEQYF. The rearrangement uses TRBV2 and TRBJ2-7; 11 bases line up with TRBD1. The CDR3 contains 13 residues. After removal of 10 bases from V and 5 bases from J, the junction contained 7 bases not matched to a gene. Germline CDR1 is SNHLY and CDR2 is FYNNEI. Filled out from reference TRBV2 and TRBJ2-7, the complete variable domain reads EPEVTQTPSHQVTQMGQEVILRCVPISNHLYFYWYRQILGQKVEFLVSFYNNEISEKSEIFDDQFSVERPDGSNFTLKIRSTKLEDSAMYFCATRTGGRDEQYFGPGTRLTVT.